The 15 T cell receptor beta chains below were found in one sample sequenced in a study of Ad26.COV2.S vaccination and SARS-CoV-2 variants. Assay: immunoSEQ multiplex PCR; the TCRdb copy retains only in-frame clones and omits some. The sample holds some 190,000 clones; roughly 85% are singletons and the top ten take roughly 6%. The source was peripheral blood, collected after recovery from COVID-19. The receptors stem from a human donor who had recovered from COVID-19.

The chain employs TRBV5-1 and TRBJ2-1, with 9 bases aligning to TRBD1. V was clipped by 4 bases and J by 0 bases; unmatched bases: 2. Germline V gene lookup returns CDR1 SGHRS and CDR2 YFSETQ. This CDR3 contains 15 residues. The CDR3, as DNA: TGCGCCAGCAGCCGGGGACAGGGCTCCTACAATGAGCAGTTCTTC. It is translated as CASSRGQGSYNEQFF.

CDR3 residues: CSAARGATETTEAFF. The CDR3 DNA follows: TGCAGCGCGGCCCGGGGGGCAACTGAAACCACTGAAGCTTTCTTT. V usage is TRBV29-1 and J usage is TRBJ1-1, with D tentatively TRBD1 (6 bases). Trimming took 7 bases from V and 4 from J, leaving 22 bases between them. The CDR3 covers 15 residues. Per the germline V gene, CDR1 is SQVTM and CDR2 is ANQGSEA.

This clone was detected ten times or more. This chain links TRBV5-1 with TRBJ2-7, with 7 positions matching TRBD2. The V segment lost 0 bases and the J segment 2 bases; nucleotides outside the gene matches: 5. Germline V gene sequence: CDR1 SGHRS, CDR2 YFSETQ. This CDR3 spans 15 amino acids. This CDR3 reads CASSLVGTNAYEQYF. For the CDR3, the DNA is TGCGCCAGCAGCTTGGTCGGGACTAATGCCTACGAGCAGTACTTC.

This clone turned up a few times. The CDR3 spells CASRPGGNTIYF. The CDR3 region has the DNA TGTGCCAGCAGACCCGGGGGAAACACCATATATTTT. The chain joins TRBV11-2 to TRBJ1-3, with D unclear. Trimming cost V 6 bases and J 4 bases, with 7 bases left between them. CDR1 is SGHAT, CDR2 FQNNGV, per germline. The CDR3 has 12 residues.

The chain joins TRBV27 to TRBJ1-6; D is unclear. Trimming pared 3 bases from V and 0 bases from J, leaving 18 bases between. Germline CDR1 MNHEY, CDR2 SMNVEV (reference sequence). The CDR3 sequence is 19 residues long. The chain's CDR3 is CASSLVGLSTNSYNSPLHF. CDR3 DNA: TGTGCCAGCAGTTTGGTGGGCCTCAGTACGAACTCCTATAATTCACCCCTCCACTTT.

V is TRBV5-1 and J is TRBJ2-2; no clear D. Germline CDR1 reads SGHRS; CDR2 reads YFSETQ. The V and J ends lost 4 bases and 5 bases respectively, with 12 bases between them. This CDR3 has 14 amino acids. CDR3 amino acids: CASSRGQDTGELFF. CDR3 nucleotides: TGCGCCAGCAGCCGCGGCCAGGATACCGGGGAGCTGTTTTTT.

This chain links TRBV4-2 with TRBJ2-7; D is perhaps TRBD1 or TRBD2 (5 bases each). Germline-derived CDR1 and CDR2 are LGHNA and YNFKEQ. V lost 4 bases to trimming and J lost 9 bases, with 25 bases between them. The CDR3 contains 16 residues. The CDR3 DNA sequence: TGTGCCAGCAGCCGCAACTCCGGGACGCCTCCTACGACGCAGTACTTC. Translating gives CASSRNSGTPPTTQYF.

The chain carries TRBV3-1 (or the pseudogene TRBV3-2) and TRBJ2-5; no definite D call. In germline, CDR1 is LGHDT, CDR2 YNNKEL (reference sequence). The CDR3 is made up of 15 amino acids. The V and J ends lost 3 bases and 4 bases respectively, with 15 bases between them. The CDR3 nucleotides are TGTGCCAGCAGCCAGCAAGGGATGACGGTAGAGACCCAGTACTTC. The encoded protein is CASSQQGMTVETQYF.

In DNA, the CDR3 is TGTGCCAGCAGCTCCCGCGGGGGGGTCTACAATGAGCAGTTCTTC. It specifies CASSSRGGVYNEQFF. The V gene is TRBV7-8, the J gene TRBJ2-1, with 9 bases fitting TRBD2. The CDR3 consists of 15 residues. V gave up 4 bases and J gave up 3 bases; unmatched junction bases: 4. CDR1 and CDR2 from the germline V gene are SGHVS and FQNEAQ. Together with reference TRBV7-8 and TRBJ2-1, the CDR3 gives the full variable domain: GAGVSQSPRYKVAKRGQDVALRCDPISGHVSLFWYQQALGQGPEFLTYFQNEAQLDKSGLPSDRFFAERPEGSVSTLKIQRTQQEDSAVYLCASSSRGGVYNEQFFGPGTRLTVL.

The V call is TRBV2, the J call TRBJ2-7; D unclear. The CDR3 has 12 residues. The germline CDR1 and CDR2 sequences are SNHLY and FYNNEI. V dropped 5 bases and J dropped 4 bases, with 9 bases sitting between them. CDR3 coding DNA: TGTGCCAGCAGTTTCGGATCGTACGAGCAGTACTTC. Its translation is CASSFGSYEQYF.

The chain employs TRBV9 and TRBJ1-2; D may be TRBD1 (5 bases). The CDR3 runs to 13 residues. Germline V gives CDR1 SGDLS, CDR2 YYNGEE. The V end was cut by 3 bases, the J end by 5 bases, with 11 bases between. CDR3 region: CASSDIGVYGYTF. CDR3 sequence (DNA): TGTGCCAGCAGCGACATAGGGGTATATGGCTACACCTTC.

J is TRBJ2-2 and V is TRBV6-5; 11 positions match TRBD1. Germline-derived CDR1 and CDR2 are MNHEY and SVGAGI. V was clipped by 3 bases and J by 4 bases; unmatched bases: 4. The CDR3 is 16 amino acids. The CDR3 DNA reads as TGTGCCAGCAGTTATCTAGGGACAGGGGGCACCGGGGAGCTGTTTTTT. It encodes CASSYLGTGGTGELFF.

This rearrangement joins TRBV12-5 to TRBJ2-2; D gene ambiguous. V was shortened by 2 bases and J by 3 bases, with 4 bases between the two germline ends. The CDR3 consists of 13 residues. Germline assignment: CDR1 LGHNT and CDR2 FRNRAP. The CDR3 DNA follows: TGTGCTAGTGGTTTGTTATACACCGGGGAGCTGTTTTTT. It translates to CASGLLYTGELFF.

The V gene is TRBV19, the J gene TRBJ2-5; TRBD1 is a possible D gene (6 bases). With 1 base removed from V and 2 bases from J, the gap between germline ends came to 20 bases. The germline gives CDR1 LNHDA, CDR2 SQIVND (reference sequence). This CDR3 contains 18 residues. CDR3: CASSIATRQEYEQETQYF. The CDR3 nucleotides read TGTGCCAGTAGTATAGCCACACGACAGGAGTACGAACAAGAGACCCAGTACTTC.

The chain joins TRBV11-2 to TRBJ1-2, with D unclear. The germline V gene encodes CDR1 SGHAT and CDR2 FQNNGV. This CDR3 contains 13 residues. The V end was cut by 5 bases, the J end by 4 bases, with 11 bases between. CDR3 protein: CASSPTRGYGYTF. For the CDR3, the DNA is TGTGCCAGCAGCCCCACCCGGGGCTATGGCTACACCTTC.